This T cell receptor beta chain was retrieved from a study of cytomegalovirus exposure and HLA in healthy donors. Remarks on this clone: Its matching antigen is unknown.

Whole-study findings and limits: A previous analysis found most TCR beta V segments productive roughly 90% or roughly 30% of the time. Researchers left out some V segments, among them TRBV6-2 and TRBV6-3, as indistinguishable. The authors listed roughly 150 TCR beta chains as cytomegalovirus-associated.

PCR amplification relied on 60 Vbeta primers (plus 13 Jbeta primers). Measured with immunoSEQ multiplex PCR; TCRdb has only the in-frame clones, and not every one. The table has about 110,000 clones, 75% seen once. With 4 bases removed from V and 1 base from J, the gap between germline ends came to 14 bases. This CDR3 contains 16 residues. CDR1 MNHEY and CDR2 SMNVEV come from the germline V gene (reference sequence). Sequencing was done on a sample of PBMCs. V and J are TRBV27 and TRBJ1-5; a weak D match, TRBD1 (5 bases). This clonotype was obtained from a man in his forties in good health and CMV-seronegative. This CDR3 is CASSSSWGESNQPQHF. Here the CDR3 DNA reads TGTGCCAGCAGTTCAAGTTGGGGCGAGAGCAATCAGCCCCAGCATTTT.